Listed below are T cell receptor beta chains from one sample, sequenced in a study of blood T cell repertoires in COVID-19. Profiled with immunoSEQ multiplex PCR; TCRdb holds only in-frame clones, not every one. The table includes about 190,000 clones, around nine tenths detected once. Sequenced input: peripheral blood. These receptors were collected from a woman in her sixties or seventies with COVID-19, enrolled during active disease. Each CDR3 is given with its conserved first and last residue. D genes are given only for firm matches. Clone sizes are given selectively: once, few, many, or a class where the clone is expanded.

abundance: -; v_gene: TRBV7-6; len: 14; d_gene: -; j_gene: TRBJ2-7; CDR3nt: TGTGCCAGCAGCGGGGGGACGGCAGCCTACGAGCAGTACTTC; CDR3aa: CASSGGTAAYEQYF
abundance: -; v_gene: TRBV19; len: 13; d_gene: -; j_gene: TRBJ2-2; CDR3nt: TGTGCCAGTAGTACTATATTCACCGGGGAGCTGTTTTTT; CDR3aa: CASSTIFTGELFF
abundance: few; v_gene: TRBV4-3; len: 15; d_gene: -; j_gene: TRBJ2-1; CDR3nt: TGCGCCAGCAGCCGTCGAGGCCAGGGAGGTGATGAGCAGTTCTTC; CDR3aa: CASSRRGQGGDEQFF
abundance: -; v_gene: TRBV3-1/TRBV3-2; len: 12; d_gene: -; j_gene: TRBJ2-7; CDR3nt: TGTGCCAGCAGCCCGAGAGGGCGGGGGCAGTACTTC; CDR3aa: CASSPRGRGQYF
abundance: -; v_gene: TRBV9; len: 14; d_gene: -; j_gene: TRBJ2-7; CDR3nt: TGTGCCAGCCGTCAAGGCGGGGAACCCTACGAGCAGTACTTC; CDR3aa: CASRQGGEPYEQYF
abundance: -; v_gene: TRBV4-2; len: 17; d_gene: TRBD2; j_gene: TRBJ2-3; CDR3nt: TGTGCCAGCAGCGAAATACTAGCGGGAGGGGACACAGATACGCAGTATTTT; CDR3aa: CASSEILAGGDTDTQYF
abundance: -; v_gene: TRBV28; len: 14; d_gene: TRBD1; j_gene: TRBJ1-4; CDR3nt: TGTGCCAGCACACCCCACGGACAGGGTGAAAAACTGTTTTTT; CDR3aa: CASTPHGQGEKLFF
abundance: -; v_gene: TRBV3-1/TRBV3-2; len: 14; d_gene: -; j_gene: TRBJ2-7; CDR3nt: TGTGCCAGCAGCCTGCCGCGGACAGCCAAGAAACAGTACTTC; CDR3aa: CASSLPRTAKKQYF
abundance: -; v_gene: TRBV7-8; len: 17; d_gene: -; j_gene: TRBJ2-7; CDR3nt: TGTGCCAGCAGCTTAGTCGGAGGAGGGGCCCCATCCTACGAGCAGTACTTC; CDR3aa: CASSLVGGGAPSYEQYF
abundance: -; v_gene: TRBV18; len: 14; d_gene: -; j_gene: TRBJ1-2; CDR3nt: TGTGCCAGCTCATTCGAGACAGCTAACTATGGCTACACCTTC; CDR3aa: CASSFETANYGYTF
abundance: -; v_gene: TRBV19; len: 13; d_gene: TRBD1; j_gene: TRBJ2-1; CDR3nt: TGTGCCAGTAGTGGTGACAGGGACAATGAGCAGTTCTTC; CDR3aa: CASSGDRDNEQFF
abundance: -; v_gene: TRBV18; len: 15; d_gene: -; j_gene: TRBJ2-7; CDR3nt: TGTGCCAGCTCACCAGATCCCAGGGCTACCTACGAGCAGTACTTC; CDR3aa: CASSPDPRATYEQYF
abundance: -; v_gene: TRBV5-1; len: 17; d_gene: TRBD1; j_gene: TRBJ2-5; CDR3nt: TGCGCCAGCAGCCCGGGACAGGGTTATGGTGGGAAAGAGACCCAGTACTTC; CDR3aa: CASSPGQGYGGKETQYF
abundance: few; v_gene: TRBV5-4; len: 15; d_gene: -; j_gene: TRBJ2-7; CDR3nt: TGTGCCAGCAGCACCGGAGGTGGGAGCTCCTACGAGCAGTACTTC; CDR3aa: CASSTGGGSSYEQYF
abundance: -; v_gene: TRBV6-5; len: 13; d_gene: -; j_gene: TRBJ1-6; CDR3nt: TGTGCCAGCAGCGGACAGAATAATTCACCCCTCCACTTT; CDR3aa: CASSGQNNSPLHF
abundance: -; v_gene: TRBV2; len: 13; d_gene: -; j_gene: TRBJ1-5; CDR3nt: TGTGCCACCTCTGCAGGGGGCAATCAGCCCCAGCATTTT; CDR3aa: CATSAGGNQPQHF
abundance: -; v_gene: TRBV5-6; len: 12; d_gene: -; j_gene: TRBJ1-6; CDR3nt: TGTGCCAGCAGGAGGGAACGCTCACCCCTCCACTTT; CDR3aa: CASRRERSPLHF
abundance: once; v_gene: TRBV4-3; len: 16; d_gene: -; j_gene: TRBJ1-3; CDR3nt: TGCGCCAGCAGCCAACAAGGACTGATCTCTGGAAACACCATATATTTT; CDR3aa: CASSQQGLISGNTIYF
abundance: -; v_gene: TRBV9; len: 13; d_gene: -; j_gene: TRBJ2-7; CDR3nt: TGTGCCAGCAGCGTAGAACACTATAGCGAGCAGTACTTC; CDR3aa: CASSVEHYSEQYF
abundance: -; v_gene: TRBV7-2; len: 14; d_gene: TRBD2; j_gene: TRBJ2-7; CDR3nt: TGTGCCAGCAGCTCTCAAGGGACTAGCTACGAGCAGTACTTC; CDR3aa: CASSSQGTSYEQYF
abundance: -; v_gene: TRBV30; len: 16; d_gene: TRBD1; j_gene: TRBJ1-5; CDR3nt: TGTGCCTGGAGCAAAACCGGGACAGGGGCCAATCAGCCCCAGCATTTT; CDR3aa: CAWSKTGTGANQPQHF
abundance: -; v_gene: TRBV28; len: 11; d_gene: -; j_gene: TRBJ1-1; CDR3nt: TGTGCCAGCAACCAGGGTACTGAAGCTTTCTTT; CDR3aa: CASNQGTEAFF
abundance: -; v_gene: TRBV4-1; len: 15; d_gene: TRBD1; j_gene: TRBJ2-2; CDR3nt: TGCGCCAGCAGCGAATGGGGCAGGGGGACCGGGGAGCTGTTTTTT; CDR3aa: CASSEWGRGTGELFF
abundance: -; v_gene: TRBV5-1; len: 15; d_gene: -; j_gene: TRBJ1-5; CDR3nt: TGCGCCAGCAGCTTGCAAGGGGGGGTAAATCAGCCCCAGCATTTT; CDR3aa: CASSLQGGVNQPQHF
abundance: -; v_gene: TRBV5-4; len: 14; d_gene: -; j_gene: TRBJ2-7; CDR3nt: TGTGCCAGCAGCTTGGCAGGGAACGAACGGGAGCAGTACTTC; CDR3aa: CASSLAGNEREQYF
abundance: -; v_gene: TRBV2; len: 13; d_gene: TRBD1; j_gene: TRBJ2-7; CDR3nt: TGTGCCAGCAGTTTGACAGGGGCGCGGGAGCAGTACTTC; CDR3aa: CASSLTGAREQYF
abundance: -; v_gene: TRBV6-1; len: 15; d_gene: -; j_gene: TRBJ2-6; CDR3nt: TGTGCCAGCAGTGAAATTTCCTTTGGGGCCAACGTCCTGACTTTC; CDR3aa: CASSEISFGANVLTF
abundance: -; v_gene: TRBV19; len: 14; d_gene: TRBD1; j_gene: TRBJ2-7; CDR3nt: TGTGCCAGTAGTATTGAGGGACAGTCCTACGAGCAGTACTTC; CDR3aa: CASSIEGQSYEQYF
abundance: -; v_gene: TRBV2; len: 14; d_gene: -; j_gene: TRBJ2-2; CDR3nt: TGTGCCAGCACAGGGTTCTCGAACACCGGGGAGCTGTTTTTT; CDR3aa: CASTGFSNTGELFF
abundance: -; v_gene: TRBV2; len: 16; d_gene: -; j_gene: TRBJ2-5; CDR3nt: TGTGCCAGCAAAGATTACCTACAGGGAGGGCAAGAGACCCAGTACTTC; CDR3aa: CASKDYLQGGQETQYF
abundance: -; v_gene: TRBV29-1; len: 13; d_gene: TRBD1; j_gene: TRBJ2-2; CDR3nt: TGCAGCGTAATGGGACAGGGGATCGGGGAGCTGTTTTTT; CDR3aa: CSVMGQGIGELFF
abundance: -; v_gene: TRBV20-1; len: 14; d_gene: -; j_gene: TRBJ2-6; CDR3nt: TGCAGTGCTAGTACTAGCTCTGGGGCCAACGTCCTGACTTTC; CDR3aa: CSASTSSGANVLTF
abundance: -; v_gene: TRBV13; len: 14; d_gene: TRBD1; j_gene: TRBJ1-6; CDR3nt: TGTGCCAGCAGCTTAAAGGGGGCCGATTCACCCCTCCACTTT; CDR3aa: CASSLKGADSPLHF
abundance: -; v_gene: TRBV4-3; len: 16; d_gene: -; j_gene: TRBJ1-5; CDR3nt: TGCGCCAGCAGCCAAGATCTTGGGCAGGGATACCAGCCCCAGCATTTT; CDR3aa: CASSQDLGQGYQPQHF
abundance: -; v_gene: TRBV19; len: 14; d_gene: TRBD1; j_gene: TRBJ2-7; CDR3nt: TGTGCCAGTACCTTAGGACAGGGTCGGGGCGAGCAGTACTTC; CDR3aa: CASTLGQGRGEQYF